The 28 T cell receptor beta chains presented below share a single source sample, sequenced in a study of response to subunit inactivated influenza vaccine. MiXCR was run by TCRdb on the RT-PCR reads, yielding one entry per CDR3 protein. The sample contains about 170,000 distinct CDR3 sequences, less than 15% of which appear only once. The same sample was also used in a study of T cells expressing NK-cell markers. That investigation notes: Scientists made TCR beta cDNA using 5'RACE template switching with UMIs.

The sequenced sample was CD8+ T cells sorted from PBMCs, obtained roughly 13 days after vaccination. The receptors here all came from a man aged 50-60 years who received an inactivated influenza vaccine.

V gene TRBV27 combines with J gene TRBJ1-1; perhaps TRBD1 as D (6 bases). Between the trimmed V and J ends, which lost 3 bases and 4 bases, there was a span of 9 bases. The CDR3 contains 13 residues. Germline V gene lookup returns CDR1 MNHEY and CDR2 SMNVEV (reference sequence). CDR3 sequence: CASSFLDSTEAFF. The DNA of the CDR3 is TGTGCCAGCAGTTTCCTGGACAGCACTGAAGCTTTCTTT.

The V gene is TRBV27, the J gene TRBJ1-1; D remains unclear. From germline, CDR1 is MNHEY and CDR2 SMNVEV (reference sequence). This CDR3 region has 14 residues. Trimming shortened V by 3 bases and J by 4 bases, and 12 bases separated the two germline ends. For the CDR3, the DNA is TGTGCCAGCAGTTTGGGGAGTTCGAGCACTGAAGCTTTCTTT. This encodes CASSLGSSSTEAFF.

The CDR3 spells CASSPQAGWSSYNEQFF. The CDR3 DNA reads TGTGCCAGCAGTCCTCAAGCGGGGTGGAGCTCCTACAATGAGCAGTTCTTC. V usage is TRBV27 and J usage is TRBJ2-1; 7 bases map to TRBD2. From germline, CDR1 is MNHEY and CDR2 SMNVEV (reference sequence). The CDR3 covers 17 residues. Germline trimming cut 5 bases from V and 0 bases from J; bases unmatched to any gene: 10.

This chain links TRBV6-2 or TRBV6-3 with TRBJ2-1, with 16 bases matching TRBD2. V shed 6 bases and J 2 bases; nucleotides not matched to a gene: 7. The CDR3 extends over 18 amino acids. Germline V gene sequence: CDR1 MNHEY, CDR2 SVGEGT. Here the CDR3 reads CASSRGTSGRAPYNEQFF. CDR3 bases: TGTGCCAGCAGCCGTGGGACTAGCGGGAGGGCCCCCTACAATGAGCAGTTCTTC.

This clonotype has a count of ten or more. The J gene is TRBJ2-1, the V gene TRBV2; 11 nucleotides align to TRBD2. Germline CDR1 SNHLY, CDR2 FYNNEI. This CDR3 spans 15 amino acids. After removal of 11 bases from V and 13 bases from J, the junction contained 19 bases not matched to a gene. CDR3 in amino acids: CASELTSGSPPSQFF. The CDR3 nucleotides are TGTGCCTCAGAACTTACTAGCGGGAGTCCCCCCAGTCAGTTCTTC. The variable domain in full, with the rest retrieved from reference TRBV2 and TRBJ2-1, is EPEVTQTPSHQVTQMGQEVILRCVPISNHLYFYWYRQILGQKVEFLVSFYNNEISEKSEIFDDQFSVERPDGSNFTLKIRSTKLEDSAMYFCASELTSGSPPSQFFGPGTRLTVL.

This clonotype was seen repeatedly, ten times or more. The V call is TRBV29-1, the J call TRBJ2-1; D not certain. Germline CDR1 and CDR2: SQVTM and ANQGSEA. The CDR3 is 11 residues long. Trimming took 3 bases from V and 7 from J, leaving 7 bases between them. CDR3 sequence: CSVEGINEQFF. DNA of the CDR3: TGCAGCGTTGAGGGGATAAATGAGCAGTTCTTC.

Many counts were recorded for this clonotype. The V call is TRBV5-1, the J call TRBJ2-1, with a weak D call TRBD2 (6 bases). The length of the CDR3 is 16 residues. CDR1 is SGHRS, CDR2 YFSETQ, per germline. V lost 0 bases and J 1 base, leaving 11 bases between the germline ends. CDR3 region: CASSLARGLSYNEQFF. The DNA of the CDR3 is TGCGCCAGCAGCTTGGCCCGGGGGTTGTCCTACAATGAGCAGTTCTTC.

The chain couples TRBV10-1 to TRBJ2-1; 10 bases fit TRBD2. This CDR3 comprises 16 residues. The V and J ends lost 6 bases and 0 bases, in that order; junction bases with no gene match: 5. CDR1 and CDR2 from the germline V gene are WNHNN and SYGVQD (reference sequence). The CDR3 DNA is TGCGCCAGCAGATTCCTAGCGGGGGTCTCCTACAATGAGCAGTTCTTC. Translated: CASRFLAGVSYNEQFF.

The CDR3 loop reads CSAEPSGRALYNEQFF. CDR3 sequence (DNA): TGCAGTGCTGAACCTAGCGGGAGGGCCTTATACAATGAGCAGTTCTTC. The V and J genes are TRBV20-1 and TRBJ2-1, with 12 bases identical to TRBD2. In germline, CDR1 is DFQATT, CDR2 SNEGSKA (reference sequence). The CDR3 totals 16 residues. V lost 5 bases to trimming and J lost 4 bases; unmatched junction nucleotides: 9.

In nucleotides, the CDR3 is TGTGCCAGCGTTGGGGCAGGGGGCACAGATACGCAGTATTTT. This sequence encodes CASVGAGGTDTQYF. This chain connects TRBV7-8 to TRBJ2-3; D might be TRBD1 (6 bases). This CDR3 has 14 amino acids. Deletions cut 8 bases from V and 1 base from J, with 13 bases between. CDR1 is SGHVS and CDR2 is FQNEAQ in the germline V gene.

V is TRBV28 and J is TRBJ2-1; D unclear. V was pared by 5 bases and J by 0 bases, with 14 bases between. Germline V gives CDR1 MDHEN, CDR2 SYDVKM. The CDR3 covers 16 residues. This chain's CDR3 is CASSLSGPSSYNEQFF. In nucleotides, the CDR3 is TGTGCCAGCAGTCTGTCCGGGCCGAGCTCCTACAATGAGCAGTTCTTC.

The chain joins TRBV18 to TRBJ2-5; possible D gene TRBD2, 6 bases. Germline V gene lookup returns CDR1 KGHSH and CDR2 LQKENI. The V end was cut by 0 bases, the J end by 3 bases, with 14 bases between. This CDR3 comprises 16 residues. The CDR3 DNA reads as TGTGCCAGCTCACCACCGGAGGGGATCAGGAAAGAGACCCAGTACTTC. It codes for CASSPPEGIRKETQYF.

This clonotype was seen only a few times. The chain recombines TRBV12-3 or TRBV12-4 with TRBJ2-3; D remains unclear. With 3 bases removed from V and 3 bases from J, the gap between germline ends came to 7 bases. This CDR3 is 13 amino acids long. CDR3 coding DNA: TGTGCCAGCAGTTTTGTTAGGACAGATACGCAGTATTTT. It yields the protein CASSFVRTDTQYF.

This clonotype came up a few times. This chain links TRBV9 with TRBJ2-1, with 11 bases aligning to TRBD2. In germline, CDR1 is SGDLS, CDR2 YYNGEE. J gave up 5 bases and V 3 bases, and 7 bases lay outside the gene matches. The CDR3 spans 16 residues. The CDR3 is CASSAAGLAVDNEQFF. The CDR3 coding sequence is TGTGCCAGCAGCGCAGCGGGACTAGCGGTTGACAATGAGCAGTTCTTC.

This clonotype showed up just a few times. V and J are TRBV28 and TRBJ1-5; D uncertain. The germline CDR1 and CDR2 sequences are MDHEN and SYDVKM. Trimming removed 2 bases from V and 7 bases from J, with 9 bases in between. The CDR3 spans 13 residues. CDR3 nucleotides: TGTGCCAGCAGTTTACTAGGTGGGCAGCCCCAGCATTTT. Translation: CASSLLGGQPQHF.

The chain joins TRBV9 to TRBJ2-2; D unclear. Deletions cut 4 bases from V and 1 base from J, with 2 bases between. The CDR3 loop spans 12 amino acids. The V gene's germline CDR1 is SGDLS and CDR2 YYNGEE. The CDR3 reads CASSKNTGELFF. For the CDR3, the DNA is TGTGCCAGCAGCAAGAACACCGGGGAGCTGTTTTTT. Full variable domain (remainder filled in from reference TRBV9 and TRBJ2-2): DSGVTQTPKHLITATGQRVTLRCSPRSGDLSVYWYQQSLDQGLQFLIQYYNGEERAKGNILERFSAQQFPDLHSELNLSSLELGDSALYFCASSKNTGELFFGEGSRLTVL.

This clonotype was detected a few times. At one end the junction does not follow the germline gene, possibly because of a read error. The chain has TRBV7-9 and TRBJ2-7, with 10 positions matching TRBD2. CDR1 and CDR2 from the germline V gene are SEHNR and FQNEAQ (reference sequence). This CDR3 has 11 amino acids. For the CDR3, the DNA is TGTGCCAGCAGCATTAGCGGGGGGCCCCACTTC. Encoded protein: CASSISGGPHF.

This clonotype was found a few times. The chain carries TRBV10-3 and TRBJ2-2; 8 bases match TRBD1. CDR3 length: 23 amino acids. V lost 0 bases, J lost 4 bases, and 25 bases stayed unmatched. Germline V gene lookup returns CDR1 ENHRY and CDR2 SYGVKD. The CDR3 DNA is TGTGCCATCAGTGAGTCCCTTGAGTATCAGGGGGCGACCGAACCATATTCCACCGGGGAGCTGTTTTTT. Encoded protein: CAISESLEYQGATEPYSTGELFF.

There are a few counts of this clonotype. The chain carries TRBV15 and TRBJ2-5; D perhaps matches TRBD1 (6 bases). CDR3 length: 14 residues. Germline loops: CDR1 LNHNV, CDR2 YYDKDF (reference sequence). Trimming left V 0 bases short and J 5 bases short, with 10 bases between. The CDR3 region is CATSREGAGETQYF. CDR3 nucleotide sequence: TGTGCCACCAGCAGAGAGGGGGCTGGGGAGACCCAGTACTTC.

This clonotype has ten or more counts. The rearrangement uses TRBV14 and TRBJ2-7, with TRBD2 identical over 8 bases. Per germline, CDR1 SGHDN and CDR2 FVKESK. The V segment lost 1 base and the J segment 3 bases; nucleotides outside the gene matches: 2. The CDR3 contains 14 residues. The CDR3 sequence: CASSQAGLGYEQYF. CDR3 coding DNA: TGTGCCAGCAGCCAAGCGGGACTAGGCTACGAGCAGTACTTC.

The chain employs TRBV29-1 and TRBJ2-7, with D tentatively TRBD2 (6 bases). The V gene's germline CDR1 is SQVTM and CDR2 ANQGSEA. The CDR3 contains 13 residues. The ends were cut back, 7 bases at V and 4 bases at J, with 17 bases in the middle. The CDR3 sequence: CSEPSRRGYEQYF. The CDR3 DNA reads TGCAGCGAACCTTCCCGGCGGGGTTACGAGCAGTACTTC.

This clonotype has only a few counts. V usage is TRBV18 and J usage is TRBJ1-5; no clear D. The CDR3 is 13 amino acids. The ends were cut back, 3 bases at V and 7 bases at J, with 10 bases in the middle. Per the germline V gene, CDR1 is KGHSH and CDR2 is LQKENI. The CDR3 is CASSPNPGQPQHF. DNA for the CDR3: TGTGCCAGCTCACCTAACCCGGGGCAGCCCCAGCATTTT. The full variable domain, rest sourced from reference TRBV18 and TRBJ1-5, is NAGVMQNPRHLVRRRGQEARLRCSPMKGHSHVYWYRQLPEEGLKFMVYLQKENIIDESGMPKERFSAEFPKEGPSILRIQQVVRGDSAAYFCASSPNPGQPQHFGDGTRLSIL.

Only a few counts were recorded for this clonotype. V usage is TRBV6-1 and J usage is TRBJ2-1; a possible D gene is TRBD2 (6 bases). This CDR3 has 18 residues. The V and J ends lost 4 bases and 8 bases respectively, with 27 bases between them. The germline gives CDR1 MNHNS, CDR2 SASEGT. Here the CDR3 reads CASSAIPGAELRSDEQFF. The CDR3 nucleotides are TGTGCCAGCAGTGCTATACCGGGAGCGGAGCTTAGATCGGATGAGCAGTTCTTC.

This clonotype turned up a few times. V and J are TRBV7-9 and TRBJ2-7; D ambiguous. V lost 1 base, J lost 2 bases, and 9 bases lay in between. This CDR3 has 14 amino acids. Germline assignment: CDR1 SEHNR and CDR2 FQNEAQ (reference sequence). As DNA, the CDR3 is TGTGCCAGCAGCTTAGACAGCCCGCCCTACGAGCAGTACTTC. This encodes CASSLDSPPYEQYF.

Only a few counts were recorded for this clonotype. The chain uses TRBV6-5 and TRBJ1-1, with TRBD1 matching 9 bases. Germline assignment: CDR1 MNHEY and CDR2 SVGAGI. Trimming removed 2 bases from V and 4 bases from J; junction bases left unmatched: 2. CDR3 length equals 14 residues. The CDR3 nucleotides read TGTGCCAGCAGTTACGGGGGACAGGGCACTGAAGCTTTCTTT. Amino acid sequence: CASSYGGQGTEAFF.

This chain links TRBV10-2 with TRBJ2-7, with 9 bases that match TRBD1. The CDR3 has 15 residues. The germline CDR1 and CDR2 sequences are WSHSY and SAAADI. The V and J ends lost 3 bases and 2 bases, in that order; junction bases with no gene match: 5. CDR3: CASSENRGLAYEQYF. CDR3 in DNA: TGCGCCAGCAGTGAAAACAGGGGGCTAGCCTACGAGCAGTACTTC.

The J gene is TRBJ2-2, the V gene TRBV9; 9 nucleotides line up with TRBD2. V lost 4 bases, J lost 7 bases, and 11 bases stayed unmatched. Germline CDR1 and CDR2: SGDLS and YYNGEE. The CDR3 extends over 16 amino acids. CDR3 in amino acids: CASSPREAGGNGELFF. The CDR3 region has the DNA TGTGCCAGCAGCCCCCGGGAAGCGGGAGGTAACGGGGAGCTGTTTTTT. Together with reference TRBV9 and TRBJ2-2, the CDR3 gives the full variable domain: DSGVTQTPKHLITATGQRVTLRCSPRSGDLSVYWYQQSLDQGLQFLIQYYNGEERAKGNILERFSAQQFPDLHSELNLSSLELGDSALYFCASSPREAGGNGELFFGEGSRLTVL.

This clonotype occurred a few times. V and J are TRBV10-3 and TRBJ2-5, with D unclear. Trimming stripped 0 bases from V and 1 base from J, with 9 bases between. From germline, CDR1 is ENHRY and CDR2 SYGVKD. This CDR3 has 15 amino acids. In DNA form, the CDR3 reads TGTGCCATCAGTGAGTCATCGGCAGGCCAAGAGACCCAGTACTTC. Translated, it gives CAISESSAGQETQYF.